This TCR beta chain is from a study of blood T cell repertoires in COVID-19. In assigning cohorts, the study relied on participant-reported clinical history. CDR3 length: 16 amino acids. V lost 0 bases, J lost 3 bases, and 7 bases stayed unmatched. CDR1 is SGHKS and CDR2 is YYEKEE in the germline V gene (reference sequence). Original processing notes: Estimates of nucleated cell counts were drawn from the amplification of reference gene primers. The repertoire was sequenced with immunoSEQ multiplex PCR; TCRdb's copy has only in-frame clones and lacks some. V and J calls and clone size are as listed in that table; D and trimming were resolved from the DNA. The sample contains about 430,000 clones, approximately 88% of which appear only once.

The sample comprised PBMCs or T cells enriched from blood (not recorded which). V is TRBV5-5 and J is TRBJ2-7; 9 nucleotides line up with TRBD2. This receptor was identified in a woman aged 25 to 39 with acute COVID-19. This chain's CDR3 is CASSLGLAGTSYEQYF. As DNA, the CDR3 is TGTGCCAGCAGCTTGGGCCTAGCGGGGACTAGCTACGAGCAGTACTTC.